This entry lists 21 T cell receptor beta chains sequenced from one sample in a study of breast tumors, draining lymph nodes, adjacent tissues. The lymph nodes were axillary draining lymph nodes from breast cancer patients. TCRdb reprocessed the multiplex PCR reads with MiXCR, giving one entry per CDR3 protein. This table has approximately 150,000 distinct CDR3 sequences, about 33% appearing once. The specimen was axillary lymph node tissue. The source is a female donor with breast cancer. Some clones in this sample may be carry-over from other donors' samples.

In its sample, this clonotype was seen many times. The rearrangement joins TRBV3-1 to TRBJ1-2, with D possibly being TRBD1 (6 bases). This CDR3 comprises 14 residues. With 0 bases removed from V and 4 bases from J, the gap between germline ends came to 9 bases. CDR1 is LGHDT, CDR2 YNNKEL, per germline (reference sequence). CDR3 DNA sequence: TGTGCCAGCAGCCAAGATGGAGGGGGCTATGGCTACACCTTC. This sequence encodes CASSQDGGGYGYTF.

There are many counts of this clonotype. The chain links TRBV5-5 to TRBJ1-6, with no clear D. V lost 3 bases, J lost 5 bases, and 12 bases lay in between. CDR1 SGHKS and CDR2 YYEKEE come from the germline V gene (reference sequence). This CDR3 region has 15 residues. The CDR3 nucleotides read TGTGCCAGCAGCTCGGCCGGGCGCGATAATTCACCCCTCCACTTT. This translates into CASSSAGRDNSPLHF.

This clonotype was found many times. The rearrangement uses TRBV5-1 and TRBJ1-2; D gene unclear. Germline CDR1 and CDR2: SGHRS and YFSETQ. The V and J ends lost 4 bases and 3 bases respectively, with 28 bases between them. The CDR3 length is 19 residues. The CDR3 loop is CASSNVTRGPSPKDYGYTF. DNA of the CDR3: TGCGCCAGCAGCAACGTAACGAGAGGACCCTCTCCAAAAGACTATGGCTACACCTTC.

A word on this clonotype: One end of the junction does not line up with germline, which may come from a read error. The rearrangement joins TRBV7-2 to TRBJ2-2, with D maybe TRBD2 (5 bases). The CDR3 length is 12 residues. The germline V gene encodes CDR1 SGHTA and CDR2 FQGNSA. The CDR3 DNA follows: TGTGCCAGCAGCCTCCACACCGGGGAGCTGCTTTTT. It encodes CASSLHTGELLF. Based on the CDR3 plus reference TRBV7-2 and TRBJ2-2, the full variable domain is GAGVSQSPSNKVTEKGKDVELRCDPISGHTALYWYRQSLGQGLEFLIYFQGNSAPDKSGLPSDRFSAERTGGSVSTLTIQRTQQEDSAVYLCASSLHTGELLFGEGSRLTVL.

This clonotype was seen a handful of times. The V call is TRBV9, the J call TRBJ1-1; 7 nucleotides agree with TRBD1. V lost 4 bases and J lost 1; bases outside the gene matches: 7. CDR1 is SGDLS, CDR2 YYNGEE, per germline. The CDR3 runs to 15 residues. The DNA of the CDR3 is TGTGCCAGCAGCCCCAGACAGGGAAGGAACACTGAAGCTTTCTTT. Amino acid sequence: CASSPRQGRNTEAFF. Together with reference TRBV9 and TRBJ1-1, the CDR3 gives the full variable domain: DSGVTQTPKHLITATGQRVTLRCSPRSGDLSVYWYQQSLDQGLQFLIQYYNGEERAKGNILERFSAQQFPDLHSELNLSSLELGDSALYFCASSPRQGRNTEAFFGQGTRLTVV.

Many counts were recorded for this clonotype. This sequence joins TRBV5-5 and TRBJ2-3, with a tentative D call TRBD1 (6 bases). This CDR3 has 14 amino acids. The germline V and J ends were trimmed by 4 bases and 1 base, with 10 bases remaining between them. The germline CDR1 and CDR2 sequences are SGHKS and YYEKEE (reference sequence). Here the CDR3 reads CASSHRQGTDTQYF. CDR3 sequence (DNA): TGTGCCAGCAGCCACCGACAGGGCACAGATACGCAGTATTTT. Looking up the rest from reference TRBV5-5 and TRBJ2-3 gives the full variable domain: DAGVTQSPTHLIKTRGQQVTLRCSPISGHKSVSWYQQVLGQGPQFIFQYYEKEERGRGNFPDRFSARQFPNYSSELNVNALLLGDSALYLCASSHRQGTDTQYFGPGTRLTVL.

The J gene is TRBJ1-2, the V gene TRBV2; 10 positions agree with TRBD1. Unmatched junction bases numbered 4, after V lost 1 base and J lost 8 bases. The germline V gene encodes CDR1 SNHLY and CDR2 FYNNEI. This CDR3 is 14 amino acids long. The CDR3 sequence is CASSEGGTGEGYTF. As DNA, the CDR3 is TGTGCCAGCAGTGAAGGGGGGACAGGGGAAGGCTACACCTTC.

This clonotype came up many times. This sequence joins TRBV11-2 and TRBJ2-7; D uncertain. The germline V gene has CDR1 SGHAT and CDR2 FQNNGV. V lost 3 bases and J lost 2, with 11 bases in between. The CDR3 spans 14 residues. CDR3 sequence: CASSFFKGTYEQYF. The DNA of the CDR3 is TGTGCCAGCAGCTTTTTTAAGGGAACCTACGAGCAGTACTTC.

To note about this clonotype: A read error is possible here, since a much larger clone lies one base away. This chain joins TRBV20-1 and TRBJ1-5; D call uncertain. This CDR3 has 15 residues. Germline CDR1 DFQATT, CDR2 SNEGSKA (reference sequence). The CDR3 DNA follows: TGCAGTGCTGCGACTTTGCCTTATAGCACTCAGCCCCAGCATTTT. Its protein product is CSAATLPYSTQPQHF.

Turning to this clonotype: Its ends do not fully match the called genes, so a read error is possible. The chain employs TRBV24-1 and TRBJ2-3; 11 bases are shared with TRBD2. The CDR3 spans 15 residues. CDR1 is KGHDR and CDR2 is SFDVKD in the germline V gene. The CDR3 here is CATSTSGSGADTQCF. CDR3 in DNA: TGTGCCACCAGTACTAGCGGGAGCGGAGCAGATACGCAGTGTTTT.

Remarks on this clonotype: A read error may account for a junction end that differs from germline. The V and J genes are TRBV4-3 and TRBJ2-3; the D call may be TRBD1 or TRBD2 (5 bases each). The CDR3 length is 14 residues. Per the germline V gene, CDR1 is LGHNA and CDR2 is YSLEER. The CDR3 DNA reads TGCGCCAGCAGCCCAGATTCTGGGGGAGATACGCGGTATTTT. It is translated as CASSPDSGGDTRYF.

This clonotype came up many times. This sequence joins TRBV11-2 and TRBJ1-1; D is unclear. Deletions cut 1 base from V and 12 bases from J, with 12 bases between. The germline V gene has CDR1 SGHAT and CDR2 FQNNGV. The CDR3 totals 12 residues. The CDR3 DNA sequence: TGTGCCAGCAGCTTAGTTGTACCGGAAACTTTCTTT. Translation gives CASSLVVPETFF.

This clonotype has ten or more counts. This chain uses TRBV20-1 with TRBJ2-7; TRBD2 might be the D (5 bases). This CDR3 spans 14 amino acids. The ends were cut back, 5 bases at V and 2 bases at J, with 16 bases in the middle. The V gene's germline CDR1 is DFQATT and CDR2 SNEGSKA (reference sequence). The CDR3 nucleotides read TGCAGTGCTGCTCCAACAGCGGTCACCTACGAGCAGTACTTC. Protein sequence: CSAAPTAVTYEQYF.

This clonotype was observed a few times. This may arise from a read error, as a much more abundant clone is one base away. CDR3 loop: CASSFAHGTGATGQLFF. DNA of the CDR3: TGTGCCAGCAGCTTTGCCCACGGGACAGGGGCCACCGGGCAGCTGTTTTTT. J is TRBJ2-2 and V is TRBV7-9; TRBD1 matches at 10 bases. Germline V gene lookup returns CDR1 SEHNR and CDR2 FQNEAQ (reference sequence). CDR3 length: 17 residues. The full variable domain, completed using reference TRBV7-9 and TRBJ2-2, is DTGVSQNPRHKITKRGQNVTFRCDPISEHNRLYWYRQTLGQGPEFLTYFQNEAQLEKSRLLSDRFSAERPKGSFSTLEIQRTEQGDSAMYLCASSFAHGTGATGQLFFGEGSRLTVL.

With respect to this clonotype: One base away lies a much larger clone, so this may be a sequencing read error. The chain recombines TRBV6-2 or TRBV6-3 with TRBJ2-1, with a possible D match to TRBD1 (6 bases). This CDR3 spans 11 amino acids. Germline CDR1 MNHEY, CDR2 SVGEGT. CDR3 in DNA: TGTGCCAGCAGCCAAGGGGGTGAGCAGCTCTTC. Translation gives CASSQGGEQLF.

This clonotype was seen repeatedly, ten times or more. The chain has TRBV7-2 and TRBJ2-7; 8 bases map to TRBD1. With 5 bases clipped from V and 0 bases from J, the junction kept 6 bases outside the gene matches. The CDR3 contains 15 residues. Germline loops: CDR1 SGHTA, CDR2 FQGNSA. The CDR3 DNA reads TGTGCCAGCAGCGCCTCAACAGGGGGCTCCTACGAGCAGTACTTC. Translation gives CASSASTGGSYEQYF. Full variable domain (remainder filled in from reference TRBV7-2 and TRBJ2-7): GAGVSQSPSNKVTEKGKDVELRCDPISGHTALYWYRQSLGQGLEFLIYFQGNSAPDKSGLPSDRFSAERTGGSVSTLTIQRTQQEDSAVYLCASSASTGGSYEQYFGPGTRLTVT.

This clonotype was found many times. The chain is built from TRBV28 and TRBJ2-2; D is uncertain. CDR3 length equals 14 residues. Germline lookup yields CDR1 MDHEN and CDR2 SYDVKM. V was trimmed by 2 bases and J by 6 bases, leaving 10 bases between them. Here the CDR3 reads CASSLGFPAGELFF. CDR3 bases: TGTGCCAGCAGTTTAGGGTTTCCGGCCGGGGAGCTGTTTTTT. The full variable domain, rest sourced from reference TRBV28 and TRBJ2-2, is DVKVTQSSRYLVKRTGEKVFLECVQDMDHENMFWYRQDPGLGLRLIYFSYDVKMKEKGDIPEGYSVSREKKERFSLILESASTNQTSMYLCASSLGFPAGELFFGEGSRLTVL.

This clonotype occurred many times. The V gene is TRBV5-1, the J gene TRBJ2-2; D not resolved. The V and J ends lost 1 base and 4 bases respectively, with 8 bases between them. The germline gives CDR1 SGHRS, CDR2 YFSETQ. The CDR3 is made up of 14 amino acids. The CDR3 DNA is TGCGCCAGCAGCTTGACAGTTACCACCGGGGAGCTGTTTTTT. It specifies CASSLTVTTGELFF. The whole variable domain, remainder taken from reference TRBV5-1 and TRBJ2-2, is KAGVTQTPRYLIKTRGQQVTLSCSPISGHRSVSWYQQTPGQGLQFLFEYFSETQRNKGNFPGRFSGRQFSNSRSEMNVSTLELGDSALYLCASSLTVTTGELFFGEGSRLTVL.

There are many counts of this clonotype. DNA for the CDR3: TGTGCCAGCAGCTCCGGGACAGGGGGCTGGGAGACCCAGTACTTC. Encoded protein: CASSSGTGGWETQYF. The rearrangement joins TRBV11-2 to TRBJ2-5; 12 bases fit TRBD1. Losses at the gene ends were 4 bases for V and 5 bases for J; bases not matched to a gene: 5. From germline, CDR1 is SGHAT and CDR2 FQNNGV. The CDR3 runs 15 residues.

This clonotype was recorded at least ten times. The CDR3 reads CASGDIEQYF. CDR3 DNA sequence: TGTGCCAGTGGGGACATCGAGCAGTACTTC. V is TRBV19 and J is TRBJ2-7, with D maybe TRBD1 (6 bases). Germline values: CDR1 LNHDA, CDR2 SQIVND (reference sequence). This CDR3 is 10 amino acids long. The V gene lost 8 bases and the J gene lost 6 bases, with 8 bases spanning the gap.

This rearrangement joins TRBV20-1 to TRBJ2-7, with D perhaps matching TRBD2 (5 bases). Germline V gene sequence: CDR1 DFQATT, CDR2 SNEGSKA (reference sequence). The V end lost 1 base, the J end lost 7 bases, and 17 bases lay between the germline ends. This CDR3 is built from 14 residues. DNA of the CDR3: TGCAGTGCTAGAGCGGGGAGCTCCGCCGGGGAGCAGTACTTC. Translating gives CSARAGSSAGEQYF.